This TCR beta chain came from a study of blood T cell repertoires in COVID-19 (dated by TCRdb to the early 2020s). Background for the entire study: Samples from collaborators originated in the United States, Italy and Spain and spanned both the acute and convalescent phases of COVID-19. The material from the prospective study consisted of cDNA or gDNA derived from T cells, B-cell-depleted T cells, or PBMCs. The dataset comprised deeply sampled blood TCRbeta repertoires from subjects exposed to, actively infected with, or recovered from COVID-19. The repertoires were released in a freely available public database meant as a resource for research on the immune response to SARS-CoV-2. The samples were drawn from two sources: the first 160 participants of the ongoing ImmuneRACE study, and some 1,300 subjects contributed by 6 global collaborators. The sample metadata nearly always contained a de-identified subject ID, COVID-19 status, age in years and sex. Where HLA class I and class II types were available, the types were taken from metadata supplied by the sample provider, not from assay-based typing. Study-wide conclusions, independent of this receptor: The amount of clinical and demographic metadata varied by source and participant and was provided uncurated.

Enrolling through a virtual design, the prospective study's participants ranged in age from roughly 18 to 89 years and lived across more than 20 United States geographic areas. Cohort assignment in the prospective study relied on participant-reported clinical history from a screening survey and a study questionnaire. In the prospective study, mobile phlebotomists collected whole blood, serum and a nasopharyngeal or oropharyngeal swab from each participant. Additional blood draws and questionnaires over an approximately two-month period could optionally be provided by prospective study participants. Before DNA extraction, prospective study blood samples were shipped either frozen or at room temperature. V has 6 bases trimmed and J has 5 bases trimmed; junction bases matching no gene number 11. According to the germline V gene, CDR1 reads SNHLY and CDR2 reads FYNNEI. Its CDR3 holds 17 amino acids, cysteine through phenylalanine. Only the CDR3 part of the read is kept: 51 bases, read in frame from the first base.

The immunoSEQ Assay, a bias-controlled multiplex PCR, was used to amplify TCRbeta CDR3 regions from genomic DNA. Per the authors' processing: Within the assay, amplification of reference gene primers was used to estimate how many nucleated cells each sample contained. To quantify the absolute abundance of each unique TCRbeta CDR3 rearrangement, sequence reads were collapsed and filtered. For each sample, productive Simpson clonality was calculated as the square root of Simpson's diversity index across productive rearrangements. In its TCRdb copy, this immuneACCESS table keeps in-frame sequences only and misses some clones. Where compared with another copy, unresolved V genes explain less than half of these, and the others have no known cause. That table gives V, J and clone size, and the DNA gave D and trimming. This sample holds 120,000 to 150,000 clones; 88% were observed only once. The ten largest clones take up approximately 1.2% of the sample.

A remark on this clone: Its antigen target is currently unknown. Base qualities are not at hand, and no much larger clone is one base apart.

The chain is assembled from TRBV2 and TRBJ2-1; TRBD2 aligns with 12 central bases. The sequence was obtained from a woman aged 25 to 39 with acute COVID-19. The specimen sequenced was PBMCs or T cells enriched from blood (not recorded which). The CDR3 protein: CASRDLAGGPGDNEQFF. The sequenced DNA: TGTGCCAGCAGAGATCTAGCGGGAGGGCCCGGCGACAATGAGCAGTTCTTC.